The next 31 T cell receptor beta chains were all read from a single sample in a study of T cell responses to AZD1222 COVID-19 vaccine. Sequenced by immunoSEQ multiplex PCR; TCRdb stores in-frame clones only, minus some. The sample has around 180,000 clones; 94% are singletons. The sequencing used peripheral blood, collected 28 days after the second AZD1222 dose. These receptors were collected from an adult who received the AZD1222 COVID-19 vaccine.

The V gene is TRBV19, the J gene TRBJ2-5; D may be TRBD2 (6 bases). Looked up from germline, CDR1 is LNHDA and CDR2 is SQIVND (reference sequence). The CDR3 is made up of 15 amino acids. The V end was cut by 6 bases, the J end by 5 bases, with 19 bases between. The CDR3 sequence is CASRSLDYNHETQYF. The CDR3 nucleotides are TGTGCCAGTAGATCCCTGGACTATAATCACGAGACCCAGTACTTC.

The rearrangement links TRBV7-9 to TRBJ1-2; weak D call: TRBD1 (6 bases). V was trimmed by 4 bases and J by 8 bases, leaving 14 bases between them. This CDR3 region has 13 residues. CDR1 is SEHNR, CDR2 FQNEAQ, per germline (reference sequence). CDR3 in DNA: TGTGCCAGCAGCTCCCAGGGGTCATCGGGCTACACCTTC. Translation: CASSSQGSSGYTF.

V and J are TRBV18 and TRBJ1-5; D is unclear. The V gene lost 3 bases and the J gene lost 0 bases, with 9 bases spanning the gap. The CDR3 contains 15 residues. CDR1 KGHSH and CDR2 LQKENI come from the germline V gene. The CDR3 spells CASSPTSYSNQPQHF. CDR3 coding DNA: TGTGCCAGCTCACCTACCAGCTATAGCAATCAGCCCCAGCATTTT.

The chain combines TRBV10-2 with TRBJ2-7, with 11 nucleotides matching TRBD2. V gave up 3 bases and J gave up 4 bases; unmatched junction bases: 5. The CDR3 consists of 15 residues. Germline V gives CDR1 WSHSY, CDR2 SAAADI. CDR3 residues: CASSDGTSGVYEQYF. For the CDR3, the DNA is TGCGCCAGCAGTGACGGGACTAGCGGTGTATACGAGCAGTACTTC.

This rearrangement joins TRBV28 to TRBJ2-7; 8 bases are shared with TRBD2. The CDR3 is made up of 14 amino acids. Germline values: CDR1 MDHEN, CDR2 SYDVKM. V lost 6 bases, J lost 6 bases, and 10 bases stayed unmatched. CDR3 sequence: CASSEPGLVSEQYF. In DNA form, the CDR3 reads TGTGCCAGCAGCGAACCGGGACTAGTAAGCGAGCAGTACTTC.

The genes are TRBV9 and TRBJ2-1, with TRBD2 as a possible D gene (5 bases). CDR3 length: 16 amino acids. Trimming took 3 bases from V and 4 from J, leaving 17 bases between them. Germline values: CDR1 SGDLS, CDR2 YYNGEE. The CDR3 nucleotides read TGTGCCAGCAGCGCGGGGAGCGTATTGTGGTACAATGAGCAGTTCTTC. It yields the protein CASSAGSVLWYNEQFF. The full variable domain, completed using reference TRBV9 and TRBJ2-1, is DSGVTQTPKHLITATGQRVTLRCSPRSGDLSVYWYQQSLDQGLQFLIQYYNGEERAKGNILERFSAQQFPDLHSELNLSSLELGDSALYFCASSAGSVLWYNEQFFGPGTRLTVL.

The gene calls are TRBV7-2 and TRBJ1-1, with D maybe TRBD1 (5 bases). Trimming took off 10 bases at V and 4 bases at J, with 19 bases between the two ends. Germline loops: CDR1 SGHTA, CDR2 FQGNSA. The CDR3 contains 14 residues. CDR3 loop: CATGEGLGGTEAFF. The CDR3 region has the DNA TGTGCCACTGGGGAGGGGTTAGGCGGCACTGAAGCTTTCTTT.

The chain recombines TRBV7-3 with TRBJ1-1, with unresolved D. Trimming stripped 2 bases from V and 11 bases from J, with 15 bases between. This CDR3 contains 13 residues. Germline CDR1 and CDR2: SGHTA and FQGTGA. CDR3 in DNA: TGTGCCAGCAGCTTACAAGGTGGGCGGCGGGCTTTCTTT. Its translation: CASSLQGGRRAFF.

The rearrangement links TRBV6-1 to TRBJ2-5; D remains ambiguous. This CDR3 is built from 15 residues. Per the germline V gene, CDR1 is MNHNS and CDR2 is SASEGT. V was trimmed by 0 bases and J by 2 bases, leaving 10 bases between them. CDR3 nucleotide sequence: TGTGCCAGCAGTGAAGCGTTGGTTTTTCAAGAGACCCAGTACTTC. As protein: CASSEALVFQETQYF.

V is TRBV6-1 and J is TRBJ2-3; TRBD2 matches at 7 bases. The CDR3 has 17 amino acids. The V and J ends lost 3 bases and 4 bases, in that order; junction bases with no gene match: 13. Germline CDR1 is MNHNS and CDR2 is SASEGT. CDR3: CASSDEWWGGSPDTQYF. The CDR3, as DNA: TGTGCCAGCAGTGATGAATGGTGGGGGGGGAGCCCAGATACGCAGTATTTT.

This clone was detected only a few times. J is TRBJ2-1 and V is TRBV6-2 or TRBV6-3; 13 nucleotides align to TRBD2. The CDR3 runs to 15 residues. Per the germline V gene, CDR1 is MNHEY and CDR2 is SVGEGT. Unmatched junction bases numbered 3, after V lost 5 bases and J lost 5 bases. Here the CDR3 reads CASSKLAGGHNEQFF. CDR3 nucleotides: TGTGCCAGCAGTAAACTAGCGGGGGGGCACAATGAGCAGTTCTTC.

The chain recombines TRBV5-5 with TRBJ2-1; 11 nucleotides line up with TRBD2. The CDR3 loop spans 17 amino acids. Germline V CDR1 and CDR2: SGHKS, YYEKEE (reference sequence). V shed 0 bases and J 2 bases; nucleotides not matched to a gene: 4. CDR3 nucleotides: TGTGCCAGCAGCTTGGTTTTTAGCGGGGGGGCCTACAATGAGCAGTTCTTC. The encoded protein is CASSLVFSGGAYNEQFF. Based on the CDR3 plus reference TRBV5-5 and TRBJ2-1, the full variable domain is DAGVTQSPTHLIKTRGQQVTLRCSPISGHKSVSWYQQVLGQGPQFIFQYYEKEERGRGNFPDRFSARQFPNYSSELNVNALLLGDSALYLCASSLVFSGGAYNEQFFGPGTRLTVL.

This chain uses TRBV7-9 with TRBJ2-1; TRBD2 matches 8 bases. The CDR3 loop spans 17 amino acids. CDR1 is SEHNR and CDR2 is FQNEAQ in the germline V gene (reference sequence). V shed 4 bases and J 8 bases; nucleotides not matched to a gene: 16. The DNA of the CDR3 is TGTGCCAGCAGCTCTCAAGAGCGGGAGACGTCTCTGGATGAGCAGTTCTTC. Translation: CASSSQERETSLDEQFF.

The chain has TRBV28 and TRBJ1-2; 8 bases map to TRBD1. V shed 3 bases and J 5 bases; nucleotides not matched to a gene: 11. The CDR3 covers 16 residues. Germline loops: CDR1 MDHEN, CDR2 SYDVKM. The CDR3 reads CASSFLGQGERYGYTF. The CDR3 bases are TGTGCCAGCAGTTTCCTCGGACAGGGAGAGAGGTATGGCTACACCTTC.

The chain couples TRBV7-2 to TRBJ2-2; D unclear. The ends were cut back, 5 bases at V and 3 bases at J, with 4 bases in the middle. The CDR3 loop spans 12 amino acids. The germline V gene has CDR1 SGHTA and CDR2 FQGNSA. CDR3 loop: CASSPYTGELFF. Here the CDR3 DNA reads TGTGCCAGCAGCCCTTACACCGGGGAGCTGTTTTTT.

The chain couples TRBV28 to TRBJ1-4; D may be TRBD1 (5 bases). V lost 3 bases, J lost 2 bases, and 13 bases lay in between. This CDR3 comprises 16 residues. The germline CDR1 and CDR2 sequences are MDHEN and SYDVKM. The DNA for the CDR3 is TGTGCCAGCAGTTTTCCCGCCGACAGCACTAATGAAAAACTGTTTTTT. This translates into CASSFPADSTNEKLFF.

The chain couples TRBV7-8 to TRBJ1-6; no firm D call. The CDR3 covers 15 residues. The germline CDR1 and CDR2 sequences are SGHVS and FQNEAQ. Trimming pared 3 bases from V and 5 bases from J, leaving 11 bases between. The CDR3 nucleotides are TGTGCCAGCAGCTTTCGTCTCAGTGATAATTCACCCCTCCACTTT. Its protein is CASSFRLSDNSPLHF.

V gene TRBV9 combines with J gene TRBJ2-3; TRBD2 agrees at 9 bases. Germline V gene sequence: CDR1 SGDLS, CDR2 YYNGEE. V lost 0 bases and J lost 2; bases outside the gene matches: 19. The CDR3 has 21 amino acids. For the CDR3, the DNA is TGTGCCAGCAGCGTAGCTACGAATCGTTGGGGGTCTAGCGGGAACACAGATACGCAGTATTTT. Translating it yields CASSVATNRWGSSGNTDTQYF.

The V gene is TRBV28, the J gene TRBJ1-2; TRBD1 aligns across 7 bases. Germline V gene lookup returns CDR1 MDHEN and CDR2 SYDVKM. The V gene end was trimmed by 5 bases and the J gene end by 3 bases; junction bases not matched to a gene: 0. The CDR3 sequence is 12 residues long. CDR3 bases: TGTGCCAGCAGTGGGACAGACTATGGCTACACCTTC. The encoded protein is CASSGTDYGYTF.

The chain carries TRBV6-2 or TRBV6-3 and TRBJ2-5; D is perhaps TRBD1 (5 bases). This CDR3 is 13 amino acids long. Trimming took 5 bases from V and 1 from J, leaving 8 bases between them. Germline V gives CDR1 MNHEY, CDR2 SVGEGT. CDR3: CASSRDSQETQYF. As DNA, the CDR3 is TGTGCCAGCAGTCGTGACAGCCAAGAGACCCAGTACTTC.

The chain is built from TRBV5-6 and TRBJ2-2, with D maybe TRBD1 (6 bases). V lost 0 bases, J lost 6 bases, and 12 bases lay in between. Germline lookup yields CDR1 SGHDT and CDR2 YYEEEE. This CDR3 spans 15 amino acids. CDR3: CASSLAGTSPGELFF. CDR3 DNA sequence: TGTGCCAGCAGCTTGGCCGGGACATCACCCGGGGAGCTGTTTTTT.

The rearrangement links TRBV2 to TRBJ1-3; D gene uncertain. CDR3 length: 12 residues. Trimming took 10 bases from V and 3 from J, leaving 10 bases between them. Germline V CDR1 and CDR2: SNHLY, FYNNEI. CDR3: CATMGFGNTIYF. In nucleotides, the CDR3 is TGTGCCACCATGGGGTTTGGAAACACCATATATTTT.

In DNA, the CDR3 is TGTGCCAGCAGCCTACAGGGGGCTGGAAACACCATATATTTT. It translates to CASSLQGAGNTIYF. The V call is TRBV7-9, the J call TRBJ1-3, with 8 bases aligning to TRBD1. Trimming at V came to 5 bases and at J to 2 bases, leaving 2 bases not matched to a gene. The CDR3 has 14 residues. Germline lookup yields CDR1 SEHNR and CDR2 FQNEAQ (reference sequence).

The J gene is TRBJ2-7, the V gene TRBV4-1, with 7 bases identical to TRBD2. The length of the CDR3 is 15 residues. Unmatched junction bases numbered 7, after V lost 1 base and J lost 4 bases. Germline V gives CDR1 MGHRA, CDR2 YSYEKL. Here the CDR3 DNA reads TGCGCCAGCAGCCAAGGGGCGGGAGTTGGGTACGAGCAGTACTTC. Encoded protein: CASSQGAGVGYEQYF.

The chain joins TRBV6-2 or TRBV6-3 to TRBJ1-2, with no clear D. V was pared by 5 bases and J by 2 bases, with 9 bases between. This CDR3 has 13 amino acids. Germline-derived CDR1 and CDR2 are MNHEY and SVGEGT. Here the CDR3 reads CASSPIGNYGYTF. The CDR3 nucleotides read TGTGCCAGCAGTCCGATTGGGAACTATGGCTACACCTTC.

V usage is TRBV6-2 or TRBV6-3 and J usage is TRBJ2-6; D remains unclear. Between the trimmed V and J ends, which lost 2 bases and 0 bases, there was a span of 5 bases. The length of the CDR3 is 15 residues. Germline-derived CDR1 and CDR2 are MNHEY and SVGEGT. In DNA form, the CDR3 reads TGTGCCAGCAGTTACGGTAGCTCTGGGGCCAACGTCCTGACTTTC. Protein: CASSYGSSGANVLTF.

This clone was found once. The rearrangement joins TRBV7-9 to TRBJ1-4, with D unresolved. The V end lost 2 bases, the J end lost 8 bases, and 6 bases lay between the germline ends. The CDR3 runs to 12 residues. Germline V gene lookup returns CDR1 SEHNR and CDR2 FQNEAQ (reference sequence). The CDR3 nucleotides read TGTGCCAGCAGCTTACTTAACGAAAAACTGTTTTTT. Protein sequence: CASSLLNEKLFF.

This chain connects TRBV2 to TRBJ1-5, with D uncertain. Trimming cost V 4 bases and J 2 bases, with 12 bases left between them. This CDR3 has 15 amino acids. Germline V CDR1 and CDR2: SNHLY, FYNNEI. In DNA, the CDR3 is TGTGCCAGCAGTGCGCACCCTGGGGGCAATCAGCCCCAGCATTTT. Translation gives CASSAHPGGNQPQHF.

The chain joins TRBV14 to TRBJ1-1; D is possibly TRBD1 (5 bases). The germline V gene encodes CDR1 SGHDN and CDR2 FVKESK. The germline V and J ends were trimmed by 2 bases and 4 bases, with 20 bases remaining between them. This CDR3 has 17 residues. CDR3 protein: CASSQKCTGGVCTEAFF. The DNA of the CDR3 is TGTGCCAGCAGCCAAAAATGCACCGGGGGGGTTTGCACTGAAGCTTTCTTT.

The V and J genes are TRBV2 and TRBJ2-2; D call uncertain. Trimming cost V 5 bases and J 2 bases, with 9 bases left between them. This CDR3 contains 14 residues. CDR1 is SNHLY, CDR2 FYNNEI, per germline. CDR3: CASSNPLNTGELFF. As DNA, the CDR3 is TGTGCCAGCAGTAACCCGCTCAACACCGGGGAGCTGTTTTTT.

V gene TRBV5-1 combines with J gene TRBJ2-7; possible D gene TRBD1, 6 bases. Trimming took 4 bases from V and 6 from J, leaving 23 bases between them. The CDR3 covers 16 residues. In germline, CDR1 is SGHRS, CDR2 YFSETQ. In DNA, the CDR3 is TGCGCCAGCAGCCTGGGTAAACAGGGAATTCTCTCCGAGCAGTACTTC. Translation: CASSLGKQGILSEQYF.